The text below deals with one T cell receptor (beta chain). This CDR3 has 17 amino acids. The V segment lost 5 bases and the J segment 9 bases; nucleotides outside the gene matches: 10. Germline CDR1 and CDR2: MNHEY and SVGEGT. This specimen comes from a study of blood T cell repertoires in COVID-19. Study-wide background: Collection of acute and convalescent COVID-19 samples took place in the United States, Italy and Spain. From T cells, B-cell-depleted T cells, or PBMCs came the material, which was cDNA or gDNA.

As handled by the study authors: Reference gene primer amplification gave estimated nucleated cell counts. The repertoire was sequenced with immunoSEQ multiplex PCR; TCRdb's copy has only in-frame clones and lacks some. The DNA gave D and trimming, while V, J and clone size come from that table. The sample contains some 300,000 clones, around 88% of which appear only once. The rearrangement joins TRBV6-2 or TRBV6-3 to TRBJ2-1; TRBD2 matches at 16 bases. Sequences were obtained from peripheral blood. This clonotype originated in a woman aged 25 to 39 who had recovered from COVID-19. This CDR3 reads CASSDPGTSGGEGEQFF. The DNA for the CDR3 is TGTGCCAGCAGTGACCCCGGGACTAGCGGGGGGGAAGGTGAGCAGTTCTTC.